This TCR beta chain was recovered during a study of T cell responses to AZD1222 COVID-19 vaccine. Only in-frame clones appear in the TCRdb table, and some are missing; sequencing was by immunoSEQ multiplex PCR. The repertoire holds about 150,000 clones, about 90% seen once, with more than 3.5% in the top ten. This CDR3 contains 16 residues. The J segment lost 5 bases and the V segment lost 4 bases, leaving 11 bases of the junction unmatched. The germline V gene has CDR1 SNHLY and CDR2 FYNNEI. This sequence joins TRBV2 and TRBJ2-5; TRBD1 matches 9 bases. The receptor comes from an adult in good health. Sequenced material: peripheral blood, taken on day 0 of AZD1222 vaccination. DNA of the CDR3: TGTGCCAGCAGTGTACCACAGGGGGCCCGGGGGGAGACCCAGTACTTC. Translation gives CASSVPQGARGETQYF.